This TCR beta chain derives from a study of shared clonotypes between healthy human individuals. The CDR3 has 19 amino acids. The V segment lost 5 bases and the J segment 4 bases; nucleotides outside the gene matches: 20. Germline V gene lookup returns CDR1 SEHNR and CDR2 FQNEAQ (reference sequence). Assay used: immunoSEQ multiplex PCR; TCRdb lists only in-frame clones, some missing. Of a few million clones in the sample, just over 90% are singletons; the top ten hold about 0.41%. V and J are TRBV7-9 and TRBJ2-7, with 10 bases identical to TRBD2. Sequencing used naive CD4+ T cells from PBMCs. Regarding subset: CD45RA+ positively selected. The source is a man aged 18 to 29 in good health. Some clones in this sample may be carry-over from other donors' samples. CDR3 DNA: TGTGCCAGCAGCAAATACAGGCCCCTACAGCGGGAGGGCCTGTACGAGCAGTACTTC. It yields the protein CASSKYRPLQREGLYEQYF.